This T cell receptor (beta chain) was captured by sequencing in a study of blood T cells in healthy people across ages. Regarding the study as a whole: No conclusive comparison of naive versus antigen-experienced cells was possible with unsorted PBMCs.

A second PCR of 7 to 11 cycles used a sample-barcoded 5' primer and a J-beta primer mix. Using its own MiXCR run on the 5' RACE reads, TCRdb lists one record per CDR3 protein. The sample holds about 830,000 distinct CDR3 sequences; approximately 65% are singletons and the top ten take around a quarter. As regards this clonotype: The antigen is unknown.

Germline assignment: CDR1 SGDLS and CDR2 YYNGEE. The V gene lost 4 bases and the J gene lost 8 bases, with 18 bases spanning the gap. CDR3 size: 15 residues. The receptor comes from a man in his thirties or forties in good health. Sequenced sample: blood. V is TRBV9 and J is TRBJ1-4; a weak D match, TRBD1 (5 bases). Written as DNA, the CDR3 is TGTGCCAGCAGCTTCCTCGGGGGGAGTGGGGAAAAACTGTTTTTT. Translation: CASSFLGGSGEKLFF.